The source of this T cell receptor (beta chain) is a study of blood T cells in healthy people across ages. This clonotype appeared a few times. With 5 bases clipped from V and 3 bases from J, the junction kept 10 bases outside the gene matches. This CDR3 has 16 amino acids. The germline V gene has CDR1 MNHEY and CDR2 SMNVEV (reference sequence). Using a J-beta primer mix together with a sample-barcoded 5' primer, a second PCR was run for roughly 6 to 11 cycles. TCRdb analysed the 5' RACE reads with MiXCR anew, one entry per CDR3 protein. Among 1,500,000 or so distinct CDR3 sequences, approximately 39% were seen once, and the ten largest hold around 4%.

The TCR was taken from a young woman in good health. The sequenced material came from blood. The chain joins TRBV27 to TRBJ2-1, with 7 bases lining up with TRBD2. CDR3 residues: CASSKSGDYRYNEQFF. The CDR3 nucleotides are TGTGCCAGCAGTAAAAGCGGGGACTACCGCTACAATGAGCAGTTCTTC.